These T cell receptor beta chains were read from a single sample in a study of CD8 T cells in ankylosing spondylitis. TCRdb re-called the 5' RACE reads through MiXCR, storing one row per CDR3 protein. This table has fewer than 550,000 distinct CDR3 sequences, over 4% appearing once. The sequenced sample consisted of blood, either unsorted or a sorted T cell fraction (not recorded which). The source is a male donor with ankylosing spondylitis. Each CDR3 is given with its conserved first and last residue.

v_call	cdr3_aa
TRBV24-1	CATSGPLAGTDTQYF
TRBV5-1	CASSLGGQVREKLFF
TRBV20-1	CSARDLIAGGYEQYF
TRBV29-1	CSVGLSGSRRHNEQFF
TRBV28	CASSLFGLVRYEQFF
TRBV7-9	CASSRLTGGELDGYTF
TRBV20-1	CSALDSNTGELFF
TRBV5-5	CASSLEDFYTDTQYF
TRBV7-2	CASSVRDGYEQYF
TRBV6-5	CASSYSDQPAGNTIYF